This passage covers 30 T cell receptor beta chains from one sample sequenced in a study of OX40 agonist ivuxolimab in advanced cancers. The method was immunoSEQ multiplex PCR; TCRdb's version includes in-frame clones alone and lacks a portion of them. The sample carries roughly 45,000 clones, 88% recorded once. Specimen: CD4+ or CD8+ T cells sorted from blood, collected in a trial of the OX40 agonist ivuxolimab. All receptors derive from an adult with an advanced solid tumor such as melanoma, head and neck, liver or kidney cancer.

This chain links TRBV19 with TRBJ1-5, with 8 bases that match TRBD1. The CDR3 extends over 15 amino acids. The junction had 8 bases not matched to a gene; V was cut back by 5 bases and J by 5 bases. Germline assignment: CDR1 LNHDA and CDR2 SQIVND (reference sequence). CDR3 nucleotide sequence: TGTGCCAGTAGTCCCCAGGGGGCGCGACATCAGCCCCAGCATTTT. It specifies CASSPQGARHQPQHF.

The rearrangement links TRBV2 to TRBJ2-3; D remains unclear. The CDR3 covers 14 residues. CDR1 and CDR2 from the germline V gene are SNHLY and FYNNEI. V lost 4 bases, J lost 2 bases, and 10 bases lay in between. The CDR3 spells CASSGAPYTDTQYF. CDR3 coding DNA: TGTGCCAGCAGTGGGGCGCCTTACACAGATACGCAGTATTTT. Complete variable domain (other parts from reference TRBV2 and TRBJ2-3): EPEVTQTPSHQVTQMGQEVILRCVPISNHLYFYWYRQILGQKVEFLVSFYNNEISEKSEIFDDQFSVERPDGSNFTLKIRSTKLEDSAMYFCASSGAPYTDTQYFGPGTRLTVL.

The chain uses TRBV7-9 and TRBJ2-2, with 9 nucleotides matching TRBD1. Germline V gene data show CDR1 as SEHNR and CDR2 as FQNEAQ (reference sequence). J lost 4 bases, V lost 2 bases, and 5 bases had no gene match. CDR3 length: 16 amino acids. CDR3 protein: CASSLPGQGRTGELFF. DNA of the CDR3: TGTGCCAGCAGCTTACCGGGACAGGGACGCACCGGGGAGCTGTTTTTT.

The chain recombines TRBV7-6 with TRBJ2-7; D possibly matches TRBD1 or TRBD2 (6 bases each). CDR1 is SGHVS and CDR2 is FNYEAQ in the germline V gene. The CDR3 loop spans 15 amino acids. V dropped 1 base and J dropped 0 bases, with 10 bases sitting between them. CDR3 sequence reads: CASSLEGGGSYEQYF. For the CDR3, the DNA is TGTGCCAGCAGCTTAGAGGGGGGAGGCTCCTACGAGCAGTACTTC.

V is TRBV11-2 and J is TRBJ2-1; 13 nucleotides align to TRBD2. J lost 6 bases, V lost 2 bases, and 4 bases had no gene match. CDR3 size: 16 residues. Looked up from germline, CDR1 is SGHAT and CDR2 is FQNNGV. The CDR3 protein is CASSLLLAGGLNEQFF. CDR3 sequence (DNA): TGTGCCAGCAGCTTACTACTAGCGGGAGGGCTCAATGAGCAGTTCTTC.

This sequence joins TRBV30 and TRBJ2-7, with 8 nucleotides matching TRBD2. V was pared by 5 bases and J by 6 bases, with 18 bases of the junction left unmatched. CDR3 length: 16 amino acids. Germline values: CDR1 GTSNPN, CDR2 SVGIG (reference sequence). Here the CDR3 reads CAWARTGKSGSREQYF. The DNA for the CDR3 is TGTGCCTGGGCCCGGACCGGGAAAAGCGGGAGTCGCGAGCAGTACTTC.

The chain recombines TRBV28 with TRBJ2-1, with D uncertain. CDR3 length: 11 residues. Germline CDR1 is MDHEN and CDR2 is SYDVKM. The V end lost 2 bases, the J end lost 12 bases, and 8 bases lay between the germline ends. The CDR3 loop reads CASSLGSLQFF. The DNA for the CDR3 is TGTGCCAGCAGTTTAGGCTCTCTGCAGTTCTTC.

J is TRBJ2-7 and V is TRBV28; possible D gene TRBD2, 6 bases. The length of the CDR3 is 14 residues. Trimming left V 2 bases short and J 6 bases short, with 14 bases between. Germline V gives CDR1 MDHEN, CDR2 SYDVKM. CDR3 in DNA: TGTGCCAGCAGTTTACGGGGGACCTCGGGCGAGCAGTACTTC. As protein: CASSLRGTSGEQYF.

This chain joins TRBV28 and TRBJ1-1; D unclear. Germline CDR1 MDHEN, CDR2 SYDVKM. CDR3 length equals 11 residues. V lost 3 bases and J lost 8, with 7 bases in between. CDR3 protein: CASSFLGEAFF. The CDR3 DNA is TGTGCCAGCAGTTTCCTTGGGGAAGCTTTCTTT.

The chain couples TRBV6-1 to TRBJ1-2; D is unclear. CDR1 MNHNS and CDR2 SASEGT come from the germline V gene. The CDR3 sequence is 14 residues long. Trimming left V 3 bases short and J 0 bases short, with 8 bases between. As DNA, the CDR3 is TGTGCCAGCAGTGATCCCGGGACTAACTATGGCTACACCTTC. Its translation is CASSDPGTNYGYTF.

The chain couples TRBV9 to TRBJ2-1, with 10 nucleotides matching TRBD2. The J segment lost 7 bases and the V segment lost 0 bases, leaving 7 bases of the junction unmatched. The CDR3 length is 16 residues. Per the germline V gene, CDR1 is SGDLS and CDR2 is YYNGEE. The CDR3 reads CASSVVSLAGVNEQFF. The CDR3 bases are TGTGCCAGCAGCGTAGTTTCCCTAGCGGGAGTTAATGAGCAGTTCTTC.

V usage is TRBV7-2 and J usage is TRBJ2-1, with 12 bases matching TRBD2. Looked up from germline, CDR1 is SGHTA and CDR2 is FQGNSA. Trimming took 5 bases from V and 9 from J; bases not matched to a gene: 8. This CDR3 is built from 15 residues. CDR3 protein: CASSRLAGDRGEQFF. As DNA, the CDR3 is TGTGCCAGCAGCCGACTAGCGGGGGACCGGGGTGAGCAGTTCTTC.

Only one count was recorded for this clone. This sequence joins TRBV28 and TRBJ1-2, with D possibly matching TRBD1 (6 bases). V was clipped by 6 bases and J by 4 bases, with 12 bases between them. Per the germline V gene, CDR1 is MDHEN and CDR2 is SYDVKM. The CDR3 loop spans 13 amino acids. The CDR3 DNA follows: TGTGCCAGCAGCTTCGGGACAATCTATGGCTACACCTTC. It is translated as CASSFGTIYGYTF.

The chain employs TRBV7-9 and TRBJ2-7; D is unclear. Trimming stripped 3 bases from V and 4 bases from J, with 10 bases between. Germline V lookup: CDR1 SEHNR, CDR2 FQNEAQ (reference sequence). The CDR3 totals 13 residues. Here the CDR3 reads CASSLRARYEQYF. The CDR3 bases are TGTGCCAGCAGCTTGAGAGCGAGATACGAGCAGTACTTC. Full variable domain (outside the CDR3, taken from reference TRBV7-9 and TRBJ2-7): DTGVSQNPRHKITKRGQNVTFRCDPISEHNRLYWYRQTLGQGPEFLTYFQNEAQLEKSRLLSDRFSAERPKGSFSTLEIQRTEQGDSAMYLCASSLRARYEQYFGPGTRLTVT.

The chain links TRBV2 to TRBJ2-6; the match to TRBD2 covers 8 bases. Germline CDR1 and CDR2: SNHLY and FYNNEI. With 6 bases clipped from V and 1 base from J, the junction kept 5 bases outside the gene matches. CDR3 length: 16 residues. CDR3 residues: CASRRSGGSGANVLTF. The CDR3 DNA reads TGTGCCAGCAGGAGGAGCGGGGGTTCTGGGGCCAACGTCCTGACTTTC.

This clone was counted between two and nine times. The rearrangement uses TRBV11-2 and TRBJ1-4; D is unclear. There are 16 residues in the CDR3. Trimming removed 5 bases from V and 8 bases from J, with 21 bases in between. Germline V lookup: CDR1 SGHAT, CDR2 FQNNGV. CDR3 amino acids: CASSPTTRTDHEKLFF. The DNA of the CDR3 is TGTGCCAGCAGCCCGACAACAAGGACGGATCACGAAAAACTGTTTTTT.

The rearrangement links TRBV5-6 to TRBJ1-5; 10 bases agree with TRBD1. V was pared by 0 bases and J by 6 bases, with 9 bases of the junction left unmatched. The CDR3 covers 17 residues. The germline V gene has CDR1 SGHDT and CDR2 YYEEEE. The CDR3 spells CASSLAGGTGVRQPQHF. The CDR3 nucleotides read TGTGCCAGCAGCTTGGCCGGGGGGACAGGGGTTCGTCAGCCCCAGCATTTT.

The CDR3 loop is CSGEQGRSGYTF. The CDR3 DNA reads as TGCAGCGGGGAACAGGGACGGAGTGGCTACACCTTC. V is TRBV29-1 and J is TRBJ1-2; a possible D gene is TRBD1 (6 bases). V shed 7 bases and J shed 7 bases, with 16 bases lying between them. This CDR3 is 12 amino acids long. Germline V gene data show CDR1 as SQVTM and CDR2 as ANQGSEA.

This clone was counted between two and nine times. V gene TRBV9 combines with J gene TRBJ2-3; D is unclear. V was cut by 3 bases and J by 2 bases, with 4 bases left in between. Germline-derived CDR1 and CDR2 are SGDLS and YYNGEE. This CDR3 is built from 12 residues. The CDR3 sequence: CASSAYTDTQYF. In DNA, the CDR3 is TGTGCCAGCAGCGCCTACACAGATACGCAGTATTTT. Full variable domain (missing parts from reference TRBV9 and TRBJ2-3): DSGVTQTPKHLITATGQRVTLRCSPRSGDLSVYWYQQSLDQGLQFLIQYYNGEERAKGNILERFSAQQFPDLHSELNLSSLELGDSALYFCASSAYTDTQYFGPGTRLTVL.

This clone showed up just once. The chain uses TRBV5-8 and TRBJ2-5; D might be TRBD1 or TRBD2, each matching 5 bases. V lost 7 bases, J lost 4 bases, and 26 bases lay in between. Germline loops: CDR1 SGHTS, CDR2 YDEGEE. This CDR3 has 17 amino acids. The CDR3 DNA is TGTGCCAGCGCCCGATGGGGGACCAAGGTCCTCGGAGAGACCCAGTACTTC. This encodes CASARWGTKVLGETQYF.

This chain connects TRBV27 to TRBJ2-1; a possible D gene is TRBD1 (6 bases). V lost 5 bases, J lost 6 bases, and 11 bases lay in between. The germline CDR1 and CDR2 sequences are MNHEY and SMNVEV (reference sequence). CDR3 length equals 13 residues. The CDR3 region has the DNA TGTGCCAGCAGTCTGGCCAGGGGCAATGAGCAGTTCTTC. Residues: CASSLARGNEQFF.

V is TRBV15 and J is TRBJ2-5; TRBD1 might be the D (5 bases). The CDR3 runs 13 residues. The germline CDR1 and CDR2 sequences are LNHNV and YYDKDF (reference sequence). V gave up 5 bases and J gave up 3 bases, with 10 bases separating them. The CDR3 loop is CATSARREETQYF. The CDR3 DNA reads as TGTGCCACCAGCGCCCGCAGGGAAGAGACCCAGTACTTC.

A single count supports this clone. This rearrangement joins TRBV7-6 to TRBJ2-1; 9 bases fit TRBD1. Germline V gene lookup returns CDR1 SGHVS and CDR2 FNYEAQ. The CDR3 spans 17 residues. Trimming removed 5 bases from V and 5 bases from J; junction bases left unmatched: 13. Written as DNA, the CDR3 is TGTGCCAGCAGCCCAGTCAGGACAGGGGCAGGAGACAATGAGCAGTTCTTC. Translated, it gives CASSPVRTGAGDNEQFF.

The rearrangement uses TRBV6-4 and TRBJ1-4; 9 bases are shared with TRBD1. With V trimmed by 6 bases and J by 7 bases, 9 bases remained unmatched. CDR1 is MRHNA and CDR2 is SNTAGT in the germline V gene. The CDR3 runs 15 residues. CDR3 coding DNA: TGTGCCAGCAGACATCCGGGACAGGGATTTGAAAAACTGTTTTTT. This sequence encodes CASRHPGQGFEKLFF.

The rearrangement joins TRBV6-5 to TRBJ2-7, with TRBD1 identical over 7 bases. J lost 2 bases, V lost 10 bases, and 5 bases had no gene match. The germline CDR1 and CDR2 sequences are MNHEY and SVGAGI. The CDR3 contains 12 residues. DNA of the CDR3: TGTGCCACGAGACAGGGTACCTACGAGCAGTACTTC. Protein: CATRQGTYEQYF.

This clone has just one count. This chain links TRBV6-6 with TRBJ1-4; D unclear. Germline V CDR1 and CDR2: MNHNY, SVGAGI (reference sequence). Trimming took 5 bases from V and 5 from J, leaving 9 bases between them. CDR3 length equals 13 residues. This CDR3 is CASSLVMNEKLFF. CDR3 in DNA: TGTGCCAGCAGTCTCGTCATGAATGAAAAACTGTTTTTT.

The CDR3 spells CASSQEGSASGRAGEQFF. Here the CDR3 DNA reads TGCGCCAGCAGCCAAGAAGGTTCCGCTAGCGGGAGGGCCGGTGAGCAGTTCTTC. This chain joins TRBV4-1 and TRBJ2-1; 12 nucleotides match TRBD2. With V trimmed by 0 bases and J by 9 bases, 12 bases remained unmatched. CDR1 and CDR2 from the germline V gene are MGHRA and YSYEKL. This CDR3 contains 18 residues.

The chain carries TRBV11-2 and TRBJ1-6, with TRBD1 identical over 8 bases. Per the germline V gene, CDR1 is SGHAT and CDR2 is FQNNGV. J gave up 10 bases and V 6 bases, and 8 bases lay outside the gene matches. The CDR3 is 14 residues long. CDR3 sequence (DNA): TGTGCCAGCAGATTACAGGGGGTAGGGTCACCCCTCCACTTT. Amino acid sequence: CASRLQGVGSPLHF.

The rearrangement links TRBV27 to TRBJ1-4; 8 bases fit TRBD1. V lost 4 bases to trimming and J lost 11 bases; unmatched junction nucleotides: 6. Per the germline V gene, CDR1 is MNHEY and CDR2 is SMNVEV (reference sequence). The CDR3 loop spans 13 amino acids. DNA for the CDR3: TGTGCCAGCAGTTCCCAGGGGGCGTCGAAACTGTTTTTT. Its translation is CASSSQGASKLFF.

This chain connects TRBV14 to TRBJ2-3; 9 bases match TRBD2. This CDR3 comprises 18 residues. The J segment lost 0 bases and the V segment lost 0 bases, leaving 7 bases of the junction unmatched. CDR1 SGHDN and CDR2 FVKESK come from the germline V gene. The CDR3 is CASSQDVGLAISTDTQYF. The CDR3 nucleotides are TGTGCCAGCAGCCAAGATGTAGGACTAGCGATTAGCACAGATACGCAGTATTTT.